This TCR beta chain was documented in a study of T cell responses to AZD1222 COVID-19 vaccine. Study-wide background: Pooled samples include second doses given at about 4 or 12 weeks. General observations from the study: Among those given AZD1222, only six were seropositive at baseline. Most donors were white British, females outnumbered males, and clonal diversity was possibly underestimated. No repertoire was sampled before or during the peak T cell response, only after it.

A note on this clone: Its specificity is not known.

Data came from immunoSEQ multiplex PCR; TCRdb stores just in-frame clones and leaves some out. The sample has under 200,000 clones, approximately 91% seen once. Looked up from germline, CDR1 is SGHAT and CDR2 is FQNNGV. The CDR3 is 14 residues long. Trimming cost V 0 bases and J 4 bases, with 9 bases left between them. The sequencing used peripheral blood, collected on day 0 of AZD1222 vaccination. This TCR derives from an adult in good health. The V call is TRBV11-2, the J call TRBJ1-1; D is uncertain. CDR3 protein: CASSLDRTATEAFF. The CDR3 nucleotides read TGTGCCAGCAGCTTAGATCGAACCGCCACTGAAGCTTTCTTT. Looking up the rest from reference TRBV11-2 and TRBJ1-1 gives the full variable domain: EAGVAQSPRYKIIEKRQSVAFWCNPISGHATLYWYQQILGQGPKLLIQFQNNGVVDDSQLPKDRFSAERLKGVDSTLKIQPAKLEDSAVYLCASSLDRTATEAFFGQGTRLTVV.